The clone carrying this T cell receptor beta chain was seen many times. This CDR3 comprises 13 residues. The V end lost 3 bases, the J end lost 5 bases, and 8 bases lay between the germline ends. Germline V gives CDR1 SGHAT, CDR2 FQNNGV. This specimen comes from a study of identical twins. TCRdb called the 5' RACE reads again in MiXCR, with one record for every CDR3 protein. This table holds 700,000 or so distinct CDR3 sequences, 8.5% to 9.5% found once. The sample was also linked to a second study, of yellow fever vaccine responses in identical twins. That work contributes: Each twin's T cell response to the vaccine was reported to look partly convergent and partly personalized.

The rearrangement links TRBV11-2 to TRBJ2-1, with D possibly TRBD1 on 5 matching bases. This TCR was sampled from a woman aged 18-29 years in good health. Material for sequencing was PBMCs. CDR3 protein: CASSFTGDNEQFF. The CDR3 DNA reads as TGTGCCAGCAGCTTTACAGGAGACAATGAGCAGTTCTTC.